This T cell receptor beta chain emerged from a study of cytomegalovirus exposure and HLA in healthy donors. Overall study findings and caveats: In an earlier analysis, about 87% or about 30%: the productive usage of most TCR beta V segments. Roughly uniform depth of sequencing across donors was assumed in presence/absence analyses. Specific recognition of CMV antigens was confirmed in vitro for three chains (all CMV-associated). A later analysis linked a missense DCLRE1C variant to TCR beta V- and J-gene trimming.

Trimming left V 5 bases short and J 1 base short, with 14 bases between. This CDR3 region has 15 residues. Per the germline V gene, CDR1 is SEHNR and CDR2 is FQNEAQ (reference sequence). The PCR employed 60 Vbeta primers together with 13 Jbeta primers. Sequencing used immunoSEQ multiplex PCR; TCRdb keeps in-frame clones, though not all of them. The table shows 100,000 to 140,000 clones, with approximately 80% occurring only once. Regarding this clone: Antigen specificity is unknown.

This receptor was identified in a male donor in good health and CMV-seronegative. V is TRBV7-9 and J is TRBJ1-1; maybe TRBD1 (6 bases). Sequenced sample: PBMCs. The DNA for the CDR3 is TGTGCCAGCAGCCTGCCAGGGGCCGCGAACACTGAAGCTTTCTTT. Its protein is CASSLPGAANTEAFF.